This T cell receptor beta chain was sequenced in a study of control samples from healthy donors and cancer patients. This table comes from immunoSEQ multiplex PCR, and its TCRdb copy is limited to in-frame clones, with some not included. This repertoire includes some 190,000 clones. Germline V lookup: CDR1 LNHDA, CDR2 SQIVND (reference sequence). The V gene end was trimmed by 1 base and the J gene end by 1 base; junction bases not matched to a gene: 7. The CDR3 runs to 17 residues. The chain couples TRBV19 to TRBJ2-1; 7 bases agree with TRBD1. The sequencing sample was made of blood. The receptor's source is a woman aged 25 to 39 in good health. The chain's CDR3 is CASSIVGTATSYNEQFF. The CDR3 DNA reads TGTGCCAGTAGTATAGTTGGGACAGCGACTTCCTACAATGAGCAGTTCTTC.